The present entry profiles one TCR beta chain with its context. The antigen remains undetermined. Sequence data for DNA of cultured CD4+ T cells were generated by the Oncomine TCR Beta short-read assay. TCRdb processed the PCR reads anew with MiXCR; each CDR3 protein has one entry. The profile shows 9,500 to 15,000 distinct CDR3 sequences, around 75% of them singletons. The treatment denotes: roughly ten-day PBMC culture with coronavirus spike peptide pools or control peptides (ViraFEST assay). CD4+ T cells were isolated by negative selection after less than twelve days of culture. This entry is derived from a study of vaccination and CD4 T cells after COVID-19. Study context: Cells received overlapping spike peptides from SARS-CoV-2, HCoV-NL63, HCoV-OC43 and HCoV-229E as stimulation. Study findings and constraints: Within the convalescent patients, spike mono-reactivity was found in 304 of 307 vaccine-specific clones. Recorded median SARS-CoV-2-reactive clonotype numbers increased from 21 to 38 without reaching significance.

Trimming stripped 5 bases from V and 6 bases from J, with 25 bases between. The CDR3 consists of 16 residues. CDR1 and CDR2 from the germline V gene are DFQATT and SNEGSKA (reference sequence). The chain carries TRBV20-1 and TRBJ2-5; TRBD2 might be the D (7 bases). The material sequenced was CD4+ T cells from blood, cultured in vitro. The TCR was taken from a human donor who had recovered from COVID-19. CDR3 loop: CSASRGRETGGQTQYF. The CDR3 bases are TGCAGTGCTTCCCGGGGGCGGGAGACGGGGGGACAGACCCAGTACTTC.